This T cell receptor beta chain was recorded in a study of T cells expressing NK-cell markers. Study-wide background: Among the eight sequenced donors, seven tested HCMV-seropositive and one tested seronegative.

TCR beta cDNA was made by 5'RACE template switching with UMIs. Reprocessing the 5' RACE reads, TCRdb reports a single entry for every CDR3 protein and omits DNA. The sample yields 500,000 or so distinct CDR3 sequences, of which the top ten take up under 4.5%. Sequenced sample: blood T cells: a sorted CD56 or NKG2C T cell subset, CD4+ or CD8+ T cells, or bulk PBMC T cells (not recorded which). The clonotype was recovered from a young man in good health.

This CDR3 is CASSHGDRQGNEQFF. The V call is TRBV5-1, the J call TRBJ2-1; the D call of TRBD1 rests on TCRdb alone, since no DNA is present to check it. The CDR3 has 15 amino acids. Germline V CDR1 and CDR2: SGHRS, YFSETQ.